This TCR beta chain came from a study of T cell responses to AZD1222 COVID-19 vaccine. Study-wide findings and caveats: Nearly half of spike-specific TCRs reportedly target variant regions that are unmutated in the B.1.351 and B.1.1.7 variants. Repertoire collection took place solely once the T cell response had peaked.

TCRdb keeps only in-frame clones here, not all; method: immunoSEQ multiplex PCR. This sample has about 130,000 clones, with 70% to 90% found just once. Germline loops: CDR1 MNHEY, CDR2 SVGAGI. J was trimmed by 9 bases and V by 2 bases; bases with no gene match: 12. The length of the CDR3 is 15 residues. On this clone itself: Its antigen remains unknown.

The chain joins TRBV6-5 to TRBJ1-1, with 7 bases fitting TRBD1. The sequence derives from an adult who received the AZD1222 COVID-19 vaccine. The input for sequencing was peripheral blood, taken 28 days after the second AZD1222 dose. CDR3 in amino acids: CASSYPGTALHQAFF. The CDR3 DNA follows: TGTGCCAGCAGTTACCCCGGGACAGCCCTCCATCAAGCTTTCTTT.